These 11 T cell receptor beta chains came from one sample sequenced in a study of blood T cell repertoires in COVID-19. Profiling relied on immunoSEQ multiplex PCR, and the TCRdb table lists in-frame clones only, not all of them. This table holds roughly 170,000 clones, around 79% found once. Specimen: peripheral blood. Every receptor here comes from a woman in her 70s with acute or convalescent COVID-19.

The V call is TRBV4-1, the J call TRBJ2-2; the match to TRBD2 covers 11 bases. The CDR3 runs 18 residues. Germline CDR1 MGHRA, CDR2 YSYEKL. The V segment lost 0 bases and the J segment 7 bases; nucleotides outside the gene matches: 10. The CDR3 nucleotides are TGCGCCAGCAGCCAAGATTCGACTAGCGGGACTTATGGCGGGGAGCTGTTTTTT. It is translated as CASSQDSTSGTYGGELFF.

The chain employs TRBV6-5 and TRBJ1-1; D is possibly TRBD1 (5 bases). V was pared by 7 bases and J by 1 base, with 16 bases between. This CDR3 comprises 15 residues. Germline V CDR1 and CDR2: MNHEY, SVGAGI. The CDR3 spells CASTPGWARNTEAFF. For the CDR3, the DNA is TGTGCCAGCACCCCAGGGTGGGCGAGGAACACTGAAGCTTTCTTT.

As DNA, the CDR3 is TGCGCCAGCAGCCCGCAGGGTCAAGAGACCCAGTACTTC. This codes for CASSPQGQETQYF. The rearrangement links TRBV5-1 to TRBJ2-5; D might be TRBD1 (5 bases). The CDR3 is 13 residues long. Germline CDR1 reads SGHRS; CDR2 reads YFSETQ. V lost 4 bases and J lost 2, with 9 bases in between.

The chain has TRBV2 and TRBJ2-1; 13 nucleotides line up with TRBD2. CDR3 length: 14 residues. Trimming took 8 bases from V and 10 from J; bases not matched to a gene: 8. Germline V gene sequence: CDR1 SNHLY, CDR2 FYNNEI. The CDR3 DNA is TGTGCCAGCGCCAGACTAGCGGGAGGCGGGGAGCAGTTCTTC. This encodes CASARLAGGGEQFF.

This chain connects TRBV27 to TRBJ2-2, with a weak D call TRBD2 (5 bases). With 6 bases removed from V and 4 bases from J, the gap between germline ends came to 21 bases. Per germline, CDR1 MNHEY and CDR2 SMNVEV (reference sequence). This CDR3 has 17 residues. CDR3 in amino acids: CASSHKRLQSSTGELFF. The CDR3 DNA reads TGTGCCAGCAGCCACAAGCGACTACAGAGCAGCACCGGGGAGCTGTTTTTT.

The chain combines TRBV6-5 with TRBJ1-2, with 8 bases that match TRBD1. Germline-derived CDR1 and CDR2 are MNHEY and SVGAGI. V gave up 1 base and J gave up 4 bases; unmatched junction bases: 2. There are 14 residues in the CDR3. The CDR3 here is CASSYLGTGYGYTF. The CDR3 nucleotides read TGTGCCAGCAGTTACTTAGGGACAGGCTATGGCTACACCTTC.

This chain joins TRBV6-4 and TRBJ2-1; 10 bases fit TRBD2. Germline V gives CDR1 MRHNA, CDR2 SNTAGT. This CDR3 spans 15 amino acids. Germline trimming cut 5 bases from V and 6 bases from J; bases unmatched to any gene: 7. The CDR3 spells CASSRLAGNTNEQFF. In DNA form, the CDR3 reads TGTGCCAGCAGTAGACTAGCGGGCAATACCAATGAGCAGTTCTTC.

The chain carries TRBV2 and TRBJ2-6; 15 bases agree with TRBD2. From germline, CDR1 is SNHLY and CDR2 FYNNEI. This CDR3 comprises 19 residues. V lost 9 bases and J lost 0; bases outside the gene matches: 9. CDR3 loop: CASNVRTSGRGSGANVLTF. CDR3 in DNA: TGTGCCAGTAACGTCCGGACTAGCGGGAGGGGCTCTGGGGCCAACGTCCTGACTTTC. The whole variable domain, filled in from reference TRBV2 and TRBJ2-6, reads EPEVTQTPSHQVTQMGQEVILRCVPISNHLYFYWYRQILGQKVEFLVSFYNNEISEKSEIFDDQFSVERPDGSNFTLKIRSTKLEDSAMYFCASNVRTSGRGSGANVLTFGAGSRLTVL.

The V and J genes are TRBV4-1 and TRBJ2-1, with D possibly being TRBD1 (6 bases). Germline V gene sequence: CDR1 MGHRA, CDR2 YSYEKL. The CDR3 is made up of 15 amino acids. V dropped 4 bases and J dropped 3 bases, with 13 bases sitting between them. CDR3 in DNA: TGCGCCAGCAGCCCCCTGAGGGACATCTACAATGAGCAGTTCTTC. Encoded protein: CASSPLRDIYNEQFF.

The V call is TRBV6-1, the J call TRBJ2-3; 10 positions agree with TRBD2. Losses at the gene ends were 0 bases for V and 0 bases for J; bases not matched to a gene: 0. The length of the CDR3 is 16 residues. Looked up from germline, CDR1 is MNHNS and CDR2 is SASEGT. The CDR3 sequence: CASSEATSGSTDTQYF. In DNA, the CDR3 is TGTGCCAGCAGTGAAGCGACTAGCGGGAGCACAGATACGCAGTATTTT.

The chain has TRBV30 and TRBJ2-6; the D is unclear. The ends were cut back, 1 base at V and 4 bases at J, with 17 bases in the middle. This CDR3 contains 17 residues. CDR1 and CDR2 (germline): GTSNPN, SVGIG (reference sequence). The DNA of the CDR3 is TGTGCCTGGAGTGGACCGCGAGTGAGGTACGGGGCCAACGTCCTGACTTTC. Its translation: CAWSGPRVRYGANVLTF.